Included here is one TCR beta chain sequence, with context. The data were obtained in a study of shared clonotypes between healthy human individuals. The junction had 8 bases not matched to a gene; V was cut back by 5 bases and J by 2 bases. This CDR3 contains 15 residues. Germline V gives CDR1 GTSNPN, CDR2 SVGIG (reference sequence). Some clones are missing from TCRdb's copy, which holds only in-frame ones; the method was immunoSEQ multiplex PCR. This table has 2 million to 3 million clones, 93% appearing once. This TCR derives from a man between 18 and 29 years old in good health. Some clones in this sample may be carry-over from other donors' samples. The V gene is TRBV30, the J gene TRBJ2-3; 9 nucleotides match TRBD1. What was sequenced was naive CD4+ T cells from PBMCs. Indicated subset: CD45RA+ positively selected. CDR3 sequence reads: CAWAGGQGNTDTQYF. The CDR3 region has the DNA TGTGCCTGGGCCGGGGGACAGGGAAACACAGATACGCAGTATTTT.